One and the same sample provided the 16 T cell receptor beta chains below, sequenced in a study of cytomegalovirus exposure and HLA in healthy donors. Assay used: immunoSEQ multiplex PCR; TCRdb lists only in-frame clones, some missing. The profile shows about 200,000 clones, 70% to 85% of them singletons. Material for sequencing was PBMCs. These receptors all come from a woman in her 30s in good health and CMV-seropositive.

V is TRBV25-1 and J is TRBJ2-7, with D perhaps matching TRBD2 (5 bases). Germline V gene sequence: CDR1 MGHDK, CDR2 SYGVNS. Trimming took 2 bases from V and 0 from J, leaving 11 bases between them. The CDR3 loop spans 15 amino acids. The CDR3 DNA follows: TGTGCCAGCAGTGAAGGCGACTACCGCTCCTACGAGCAGTACTTC. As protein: CASSEGDYRSYEQYF.

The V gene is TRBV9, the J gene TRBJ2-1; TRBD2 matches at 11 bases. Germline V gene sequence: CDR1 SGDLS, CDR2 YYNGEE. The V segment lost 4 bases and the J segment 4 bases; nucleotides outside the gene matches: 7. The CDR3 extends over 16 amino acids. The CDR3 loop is CASSTGTSGTYNEQFF. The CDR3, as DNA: TGTGCCAGCAGCACAGGGACTAGCGGCACTTACAATGAGCAGTTCTTC.

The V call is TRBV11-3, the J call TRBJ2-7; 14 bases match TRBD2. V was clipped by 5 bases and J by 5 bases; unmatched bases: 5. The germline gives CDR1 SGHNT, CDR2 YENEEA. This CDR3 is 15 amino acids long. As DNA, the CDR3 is TGTGCCAGCAGCGTGGGGACTAGCGGGAGTCACGAGCAGTACTTC. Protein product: CASSVGTSGSHEQYF.

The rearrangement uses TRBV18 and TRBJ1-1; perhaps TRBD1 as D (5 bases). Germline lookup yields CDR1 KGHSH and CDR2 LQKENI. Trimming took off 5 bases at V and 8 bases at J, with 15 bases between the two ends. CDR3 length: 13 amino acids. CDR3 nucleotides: TGTGCCAGCTCATCAATAGGACACAACGAAGCTTTCTTT. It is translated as CASSSIGHNEAFF. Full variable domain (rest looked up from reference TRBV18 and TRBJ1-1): NAGVMQNPRHLVRRRGQEARLRCSPMKGHSHVYWYRQLPEEGLKFMVYLQKENIIDESGMPKERFSAEFPKEGPSILRIQQVVRGDSAAYFCASSSIGHNEAFFGQGTRLTVV.

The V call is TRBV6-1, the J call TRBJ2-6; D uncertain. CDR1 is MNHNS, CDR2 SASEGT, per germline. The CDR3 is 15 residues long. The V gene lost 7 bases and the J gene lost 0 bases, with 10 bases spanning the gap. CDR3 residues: CASTVTNSGANVLTF. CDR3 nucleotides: TGTGCCAGCACAGTAACGAACTCTGGGGCCAACGTCCTGACTTTC.

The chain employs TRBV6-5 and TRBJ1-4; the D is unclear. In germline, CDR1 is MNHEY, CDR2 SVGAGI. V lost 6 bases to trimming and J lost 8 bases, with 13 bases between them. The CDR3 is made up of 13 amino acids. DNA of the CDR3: TGTGCCAGCAGCGCCATCACGGAGGAAAAACTGTTTTTT. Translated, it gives CASSAITEEKLFF.

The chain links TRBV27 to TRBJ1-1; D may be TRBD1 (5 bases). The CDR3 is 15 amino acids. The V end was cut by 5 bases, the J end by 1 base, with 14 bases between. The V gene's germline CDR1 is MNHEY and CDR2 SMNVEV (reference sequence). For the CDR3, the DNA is TGTGCCAGCAGTCCCTCCCCGACAGAGAACACTGAAGCTTTCTTT. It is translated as CASSPSPTENTEAFF.

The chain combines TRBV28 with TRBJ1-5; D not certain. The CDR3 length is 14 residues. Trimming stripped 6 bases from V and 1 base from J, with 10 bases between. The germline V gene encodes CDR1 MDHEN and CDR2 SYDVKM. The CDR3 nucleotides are TGTGCCAGCAGCTGGATCAGGAGCAATCAGCCCCAGCATTTT. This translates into CASSWIRSNQPQHF.

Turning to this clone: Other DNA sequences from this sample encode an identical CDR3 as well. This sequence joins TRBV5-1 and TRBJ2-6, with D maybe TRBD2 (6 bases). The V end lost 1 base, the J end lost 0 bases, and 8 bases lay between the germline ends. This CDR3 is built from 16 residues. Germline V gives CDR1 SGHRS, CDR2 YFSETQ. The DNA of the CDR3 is TGCGCCAGCAGCTTGTTGGGAGGCTCTGGGGCCAACGTCCTGACTTTC. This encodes CASSLLGGSGANVLTF.

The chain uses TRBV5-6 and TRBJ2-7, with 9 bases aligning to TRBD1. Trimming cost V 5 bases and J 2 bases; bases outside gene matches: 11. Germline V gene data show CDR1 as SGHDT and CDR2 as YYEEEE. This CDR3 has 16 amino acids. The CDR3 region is CASSYRPRQGAYEQYF. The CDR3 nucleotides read TGTGCCAGCAGTTACCGCCCGAGACAGGGGGCCTACGAGCAGTACTTC.

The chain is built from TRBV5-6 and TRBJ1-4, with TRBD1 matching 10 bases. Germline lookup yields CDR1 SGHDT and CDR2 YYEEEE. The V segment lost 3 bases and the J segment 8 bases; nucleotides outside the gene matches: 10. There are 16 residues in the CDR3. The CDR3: CASSYITGTGAEKLFF. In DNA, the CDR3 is TGTGCCAGCAGCTACATAACCGGGACAGGGGCGGAAAAACTGTTTTTT.

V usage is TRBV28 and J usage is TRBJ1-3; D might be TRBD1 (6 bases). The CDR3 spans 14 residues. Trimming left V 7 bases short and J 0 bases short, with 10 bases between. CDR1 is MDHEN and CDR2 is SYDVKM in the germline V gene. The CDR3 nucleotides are TGTGCCAGCAATACAGGGAGCTCTGGAAACACCATATATTTT. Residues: CASNTGSSGNTIYF.

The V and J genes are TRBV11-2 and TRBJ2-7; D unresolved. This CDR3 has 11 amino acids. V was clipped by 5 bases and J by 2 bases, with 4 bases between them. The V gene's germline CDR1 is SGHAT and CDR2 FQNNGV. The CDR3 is CASSRAYEQYF. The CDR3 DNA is TGTGCCAGCAGCCGTGCCTACGAGCAGTACTTC.

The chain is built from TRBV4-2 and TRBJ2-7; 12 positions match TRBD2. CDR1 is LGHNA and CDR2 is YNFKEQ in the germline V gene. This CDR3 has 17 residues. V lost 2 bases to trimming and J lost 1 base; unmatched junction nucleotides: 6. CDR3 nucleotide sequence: TGTGCCAGCAGCCAAATAAGGACTAGCGGGACTTCCTACGAGCAGTACTTC. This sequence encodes CASSQIRTSGTSYEQYF.

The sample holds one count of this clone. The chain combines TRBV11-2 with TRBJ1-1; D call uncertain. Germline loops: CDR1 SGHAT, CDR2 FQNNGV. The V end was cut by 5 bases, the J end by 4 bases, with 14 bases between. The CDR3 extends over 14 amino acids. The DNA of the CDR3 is TGTGCCAGCAGCGTTTTCGCGGGTGGCACTGAAGCTTTCTTT. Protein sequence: CASSVFAGGTEAFF.

This chain's CDR3 is CASSPRLAWTQDTQYF. The CDR3 nucleotides read TGTGCCAGCAGCCCCCGACTAGCGTGGACCCAGGATACGCAGTATTTT. The genes are TRBV7-2 and TRBJ2-3, with 8 bases that match TRBD2. Germline V gene lookup returns CDR1 SGHTA and CDR2 FQGNSA. The V gene end was trimmed by 5 bases and the J gene end by 6 bases; junction bases not matched to a gene: 13. The CDR3 has 16 residues.